A single sample is the source of the 26 T cell receptor beta chains below, sequenced in a study of blood T cells in healthy people across ages (dated by TCRdb to 2014 to 2015). Preparation of the library involved 5' RACE. Reads for this sample came from an Illumina HiSeq 2500. A second PCR of roughly 6 to 11 cycles was run with a J-beta primer mix and a sample-barcoded 5' primer. TCRdb ran its own pipeline on the public reads, namely fastp trimming at Q25 and MiXCR clone calling, and kept in-frame beta chains. Each record represents a unique CDR3 protein, reported with the most common genes and DNA among its rows. The sample includes about 1.4 million distinct CDR3 sequences, with around 59% observed a single time. The ten largest clones take up about 6.7% of the sample. Sequencing was carried out using blood. The receptors stem from a man between 18 and 29 years old in good health.

The chain joins TRBV6-5 to TRBJ1-2, with D possibly matching TRBD1 (6 bases). This CDR3 is built from 14 residues. Trimming removed 0 bases from V and 7 bases from J, with 12 bases in between. Germline V lookup: CDR1 MNHEY, CDR2 SVGAGI. The CDR3 nucleotides read TGTGCCAGCAGTTACTCGGTCGGGGGCGGTGGCTACACCTTC. Protein sequence: CASSYSVGGGGYTF.

This chain uses TRBV6-2 or TRBV6-3 with TRBJ2-4; tentatively, D is TRBD1 or TRBD2 (5 bases each). The J call may be mistaken, given a closer DNA end match to TRBJ2-7. The CDR3 is 14 residues long. Germline values: CDR1 MNHEY, CDR2 SVGEGT. CDR3 sequence: CASSDLGRRYEQYF. CDR3 DNA sequence: TGTGCCAGCAGTGACCTGGGACGCCGCTACGAGCAGTACTTC.

The chain employs TRBV10-2 and TRBJ1-4; tentative D call: TRBD1 (6 bases). The CDR3 is 15 residues long. The V end was cut by 2 bases, the J end by 6 bases, with 13 bases between. Germline CDR1 is WSHSY and CDR2 is SAAADI. CDR3 residues: CASSENIGGDEKLFF. The CDR3 nucleotides are TGCGCCAGCAGTGAGAATATAGGGGGTGATGAAAAACTGTTTTTT.

The chain joins TRBV4-3 to TRBJ1-2; tentative D call: TRBD1 (6 bases). V lost 0 bases and J lost 4, with 15 bases in between. The CDR3 has 16 amino acids. Germline V gene sequence: CDR1 LGHNA, CDR2 YSLEER. The CDR3 reads CASSQDRLRGAYGYTF. The CDR3 coding sequence is TGCGCCAGCAGCCAAGATCGTCTCAGGGGTGCCTATGGCTACACCTTC.

V is TRBV7-6 and J is TRBJ1-1; a weak D match, TRBD1 (5 bases). V was shortened by 5 bases and J by 2 bases, with 12 bases between the two germline ends. Germline values: CDR1 SGHVS, CDR2 FNYEAQ. The length of the CDR3 is 14 residues. The CDR3 nucleotides are TGTGCCAGCAGCCATGGGGGAGTCAACACTGAAGCTTTCTTT. This encodes CASSHGGVNTEAFF.

This clonotype was seen a few times. The chain is built from TRBV5-5 and TRBJ2-7, with D possibly called TRBD1 or TRBD2 (6 bases each). V was clipped by 0 bases and J by 2 bases, with 15 bases between them. The CDR3 extends over 16 amino acids. The germline gives CDR1 SGHKS, CDR2 YYEKEE (reference sequence). CDR3 in DNA: TGTGCCAGCAGCTTGGGAGGGCAGGGGAGGACCTACGAGCAGTACTTC. Protein product: CASSLGGQGRTYEQYF.

The chain has TRBV25-1 and TRBJ2-3; 8 bases match TRBD1. The CDR3 totals 19 residues. The V and J ends lost 5 bases and 2 bases, in that order; junction bases with no gene match: 18. Germline lookup yields CDR1 MGHDK and CDR2 SYGVNS. Written as DNA, the CDR3 is TGTGCCAGCAGTTCTCTAACCCCGGACAGGGCAGAACTCACAGATACGCAGTATTTT. This sequence encodes CASSSLTPDRAELTDTQYF.

V and J are TRBV2 and TRBJ2-1; 11 bases map to TRBD2. CDR3 length: 16 amino acids. The J segment lost 6 bases and the V segment lost 7 bases, leaving 11 bases of the junction unmatched. Germline V gene lookup returns CDR1 SNHLY and CDR2 FYNNEI. The CDR3 nucleotides are TGTGCCAGCACCCCCGATAGCGGGGGGGGCCTCAATGAGCAGTTCTTC. It encodes CASTPDSGGGLNEQFF.

In its sample, this clonotype was seen a few times. The gene calls are TRBV5-6 and TRBJ2-1, with D tentatively TRBD1 or TRBD2 (6 bases each). The DNA end lines up better with TRBJ2-7; the J call may be wrong. CDR1 is SGHDT and CDR2 is YYEEEE in the germline V gene. The length of the CDR3 is 15 residues. The CDR3 region has the DNA TGTGCCAGCAGCTTGGTAGGGGGGCGAGGCAATGAGCAGTACTTC. Translating it yields CASSLVGGRGNEQYF.

The chain carries TRBV29-1 and TRBJ1-2, with D possibly being TRBD1 (6 bases). Germline V gives CDR1 SQVTM, CDR2 ANQGSEA. This CDR3 comprises 13 residues. V lost 6 bases and J lost 4, with 15 bases in between. The CDR3 nucleotides are TGCAGCGTCGCCGCACGACAGGTCTATGGCTACACCTTC. Translating gives CSVAARQVYGYTF.

Worth noting for this clonotype: At one boundary the junction diverges from the germline segment, which might be a read error. The CDR3 loop reads CASSPLGGNNEQFF. In DNA, the CDR3 is TGTGCCAGCAGCCCCCTTGGAGGGAACAATGAGCAGTTCTTC. V gene TRBV5-1 combines with J gene TRBJ2-1, with D perhaps TRBD2 (6 bases). The germline CDR1 and CDR2 sequences are SGHRS and YFSETQ. The CDR3 consists of 14 residues.

On this clonotype itself: An end of the junction does not agree with germline; a read error may underlie this. V is TRBV5-1 and J is TRBJ2-7; D call uncertain. The CDR3 is 14 amino acids. Germline-derived CDR1 and CDR2 are SGHRS and YFSETQ. The CDR3 protein is CASSLEAGSCEQYF. For the CDR3, the DNA is TGCGCCAGCAGCTTGGAAGCCGGCTCCTGCGAGCAGTACTTC. The full variable domain, its missing parts supplied by reference TRBV5-1 and TRBJ2-7, is KAGVTQTPRYLIKTRGQQVTLSCSPISGHRSVSWYQQTPGQGLQFLFEYFSETQRNKGNFPGRFSGRQFSNSRSEMNVSTLELGDSALYLCASSLEAGSCEQYFGPGTRLTVT.

The CDR3 protein is CASSRRQGTGSPLHF. As DNA, the CDR3 is TGCGCCAGCAGCCGCCGACAGGGAACGGGTTCACCCCTCCACTTT. The chain links TRBV4-1 to TRBJ1-6, with 7 bases lining up with TRBD1. Germline-derived CDR1 and CDR2 are MGHRA and YSYEKL. The length of the CDR3 is 15 residues. Trimming removed 4 bases from V and 9 bases from J; junction bases left unmatched: 9.

This CDR3 is CSARDGGLASSEQYF. As DNA, the CDR3 is TGCAGTGCTAGAGATGGTGGACTAGCCAGTTCCGAGCAGTACTTC. The chain recombines TRBV20-1 with TRBJ2-7, with TRBD2 identical over 8 bases. The CDR3 is 15 residues long. V lost 0 bases and J lost 6; bases outside the gene matches: 10. Per the germline V gene, CDR1 is DFQATT and CDR2 is SNEGSKA (reference sequence).

The CDR3 bases are TGCAGTGCTAGAGACCCGACTAGTTCGGTAAATGAGCAGTACTTC. It specifies CSARDPTSSVNEQYF. The chain joins TRBV20-1 to TRBJ2-5, with D perhaps matching TRBD2 (6 bases). This CDR3 comprises 15 residues. Between the trimmed V and J ends, which lost 0 bases and 11 bases, there was a span of 22 bases. CDR1 and CDR2 (germline): DFQATT, SNEGSKA (reference sequence).

The chain uses TRBV2 and TRBJ1-2, with D perhaps TRBD1 (5 bases). The CDR3 is 14 amino acids. Trimming pared 6 bases from V and 3 bases from J, leaving 14 bases between. The germline V gene has CDR1 SNHLY and CDR2 FYNNEI. CDR3 DNA sequence: TGTGCCAGCAGCCTTTCCGACAGCTACTATGGCTACACCTTC. Protein product: CASSLSDSYYGYTF.

This clonotype has just a few counts. The V and J genes are TRBV2 and TRBJ1-4; the D gene is possibly TRBD1 (5 bases). Trimming removed 7 bases at V and 5 bases at J, with 17 bases between. This CDR3 comprises 15 residues. From germline, CDR1 is SNHLY and CDR2 FYNNEI. The CDR3: CASIRTRVTNEKLFF. CDR3 DNA: TGTGCCAGCATAAGGACAAGGGTAACAAATGAAAAACTGTTTTTT.

This clonotype was counted only a few times. As DNA, the CDR3 is TGCGCCAGCAGCTTTAGGACAGGCTTCTACGAGCAGTACTTC. Protein sequence: CASSFRTGFYEQYF. J is TRBJ2-7 and V is TRBV5-1, with 7 bases lining up with TRBD1. The CDR3 totals 14 residues. CDR1 SGHRS and CDR2 YFSETQ come from the germline V gene. V lost 2 bases and J lost 3; bases outside the gene matches: 5.

In this sample, this clonotype turned up a few times. The chain joins TRBV27 to TRBJ2-2; no reliable D call. Germline lookup yields CDR1 MNHEY and CDR2 SMNVEV (reference sequence). The CDR3 sequence is 12 residues long. Trimming removed 5 bases from V and 8 bases from J, with 9 bases in between. The CDR3 here is CASSPTGGELFF. CDR3 DNA sequence: TGTGCCAGCAGTCCCACCGGGGGGGAGCTGTTTTTT.

V is TRBV4-3 and J is TRBJ2-3, with D unclear. The CDR3 loop spans 15 amino acids. Germline loops: CDR1 LGHNA, CDR2 YSLEER. V was clipped by 0 bases and J by 2 bases, with 9 bases between them. CDR3 nucleotides: TGCGCCAGCAGCCAAGATCTCCATAACACAGATACGCAGTATTTT. The encoded protein is CASSQDLHNTDTQYF.

The V and J genes are TRBV3-1 and TRBJ1-2, with a weak D call TRBD1 (5 bases). The germline V gene has CDR1 LGHDT and CDR2 YNNKEL (reference sequence). The CDR3 extends over 15 amino acids. V lost 1 base to trimming and J lost 7 bases, with 16 bases between them. In DNA form, the CDR3 reads TGTGCCAGCAGCCAAGGCCCAGGGACCCCCGGTGGCTACACCTTC. Residues: CASSQGPGTPGGYTF.

The V gene is TRBV5-1, the J gene TRBJ1-1; 7 bases are shared with TRBD1. The V gene's germline CDR1 is SGHRS and CDR2 YFSETQ. The CDR3 covers 15 residues. Trimming at V came to 4 bases and at J to 5 bases, leaving 11 bases not matched to a gene. CDR3 coding DNA: TGCGCCAGCAGCCCGGGTCGGGCAGGGGGAACTGAAGCTTTCTTT. This gives the protein CASSPGRAGGTEAFF.

The V gene is TRBV29-1, the J gene TRBJ1-1; D gene ambiguous. Per the germline V gene, CDR1 is SQVTM and CDR2 is ANQGSEA. V lost 5 bases, J lost 4 bases, and 11 bases lay in between. This CDR3 is 12 amino acids long. As DNA, the CDR3 is TGCAGCGTTCTAGGGAGCAGCACTGAAGCTTTCTTT. It codes for CSVLGSSTEAFF.

V gene TRBV28 combines with J gene TRBJ2-7, with no clear D. The CDR3 length is 12 residues. V was clipped by 8 bases and J by 8 bases, with 16 bases between them. Germline CDR1 and CDR2: MDHEN and SYDVKM. CDR3: CASVSPGIQQYF. CDR3 DNA: TGTGCCAGCGTATCTCCGGGTATCCAGCAGTACTTC. The full variable domain, completed using reference TRBV28 and TRBJ2-7, is DVKVTQSSRYLVKRTGEKVFLECVQDMDHENMFWYRQDPGLGLRLIYFSYDVKMKEKGDIPEGYSVSREKKERFSLILESASTNQTSMYLCASVSPGIQQYFGPGTRLTVT.

The V gene is TRBV3-1, the J gene TRBJ1-4; D gene ambiguous. CDR1 is LGHDT and CDR2 is YNNKEL in the germline V gene (reference sequence). This CDR3 is built from 15 residues. V shed 5 bases and J shed 8 bases, with 18 bases lying between them. The chain's CDR3 is CASSKELNLGEKLFF. The CDR3, as DNA: TGTGCCAGCAGCAAGGAGTTGAATCTTGGGGAAAAACTGTTTTTT.

The chain employs TRBV27 and TRBJ2-5; tentatively, D is TRBD2 (6 bases). The V gene's germline CDR1 is MNHEY and CDR2 SMNVEV (reference sequence). The V gene lost 3 bases and the J gene lost 5 bases, with 13 bases spanning the gap. There are 14 residues in the CDR3. CDR3 DNA sequence: TGTGCCAGCAGTTTGGCGGACTACCCGGAGACCCAGTACTTC. As protein: CASSLADYPETQYF.